This TCR beta chain derives from a study of T cells in Graves' hyperthyroidism and ophthalmopathy. Study observations and caveats: Appearing also in blood were most of the thyroid clonotypes expanded above 0.001.

This clonotype was observed a few times. The antigen remains unidentified. Amplified regions were TCR beta CDR3 sequences from RNA transcripts. The HTBI set primed first-round TCR CDR3 RT-PCR. TCRdb itself ran the multiplex PCR reads through MiXCR, one entry per CDR3 protein. This table holds approximately 330,000 distinct CDR3 sequences, about 20% found once. The V end was cut by 1 base, the J end by 1 base, with 20 bases between. CDR1 and CDR2 (germline): SGHRS, YFSETQ. This CDR3 has 18 residues. Stable hyperthyroidism: no ophthalmopathy progression over 18 months of follow-up. Patients with uncontrolled infections, other autoimmune diseases, pregnancy or lactation were excluded. Diagnoses used clinical symptoms, serum thyroxine and TRAb, thyroid ultrasound and orbital computed tomography.

V gene TRBV5-1 combines with J gene TRBJ1-2, with D tentatively TRBD1 (6 bases). The sequenced material came from blood. This receptor was identified in a woman between 45 and 60 years old with Graves' hyperthyroidism. The CDR3 loop is CASSLSGQILVDNYGYTF. The CDR3 region has the DNA TGCGCCAGCAGCTTGAGCGGACAGATTCTTGTGGATAACTATGGCTACACCTTC. The whole variable domain, remainder taken from reference TRBV5-1 and TRBJ1-2, is KAGVTQTPRYLIKTRGQQVTLSCSPISGHRSVSWYQQTPGQGLQFLFEYFSETQRNKGNFPGRFSGRQFSNSRSEMNVSTLELGDSALYLCASSLSGQILVDNYGYTFGSGTRLTVV.